One sample yielded the 29 T cell receptor beta chains listed below, sequenced in a study of blood T cell repertoires in COVID-19. Repertoires were generated with immunoSEQ multiplex PCR, while TCRdb's copy carries only in-frame clones and drops some. Found here are some 200,000 clones, about nine tenths of them singletons; the top ten hold 3% to 4.5%. What was sequenced was PBMCs or T cells enriched from blood (not recorded which). The origin of the receptors is a middle-aged woman with acute COVID-19.

CDR3 coding DNA: TGTGCCAGTAGTATACAGGGGGCGGACACCGGGGAGCTGTTTTTT. This codes for CASSIQGADTGELFF. The rearrangement links TRBV19 to TRBJ2-2; 8 nucleotides line up with TRBD1. This CDR3 is 15 amino acids long. Germline values: CDR1 LNHDA, CDR2 SQIVND (reference sequence). The V segment lost 2 bases and the J segment 3 bases; nucleotides outside the gene matches: 2.

V is TRBV4-1 and J is TRBJ1-1; D is ambiguous. The CDR3 runs 15 residues. CDR1 is MGHRA and CDR2 is YSYEKL in the germline V gene. V lost 0 bases to trimming and J lost 1 base, with 9 bases between them. The CDR3, as DNA: TGCGCCAGCAGCCAAGAAGAGGGCAGGAACACTGAAGCTTTCTTT. It is translated as CASSQEEGRNTEAFF.

The genes are TRBV27 and TRBJ1-2; 9 bases map to TRBD1. V lost 6 bases and J lost 2; bases outside the gene matches: 1. Germline assignment: CDR1 MNHEY and CDR2 SMNVEV (reference sequence). This CDR3 spans 13 amino acids. The CDR3 DNA reads TGTGCCAGCAGGGACAGGGGAAACTATGGCTACACCTTC. This gives the protein CASRDRGNYGYTF.

The rearrangement joins TRBV5-1 to TRBJ2-1, with D tentatively TRBD1 (5 bases). CDR1 and CDR2 (germline): SGHRS, YFSETQ. V was shortened by 0 bases and J by 10 bases, with 8 bases between the two germline ends. CDR3 length: 12 amino acids. The CDR3 DNA is TGCGCCAGCAGCTTGGTAACAGGCGAGCAGTTCTTC. Translated: CASSLVTGEQFF.

The chain employs TRBV11-3 and TRBJ1-1, with a tentative D call TRBD1 (6 bases). The CDR3 spans 15 residues. Deletions cut 3 bases from V and 5 bases from J, with 16 bases between. Germline V gene data show CDR1 as SGHNT and CDR2 as YENEEA. CDR3 DNA sequence: TGTGCCAGCAGCTTGTATCTGGCAGGGGTTACTGAAGCTTTCTTT. It is translated as CASSLYLAGVTEAFF.

This clone was observed once. The V gene is TRBV15, the J gene TRBJ1-1; D is ambiguous. Per the germline V gene, CDR1 is LNHNV and CDR2 is YYDKDF (reference sequence). This CDR3 has 13 residues. Trimming shortened V by 5 bases and J by 1 base, and 8 bases separated the two germline ends. CDR3 sequence: CATSARRNTEAFF. In nucleotides, the CDR3 is TGTGCCACCAGCGCCCGTAGGAACACTGAAGCTTTCTTT.

The J gene is TRBJ1-1, the V gene TRBV13; TRBD1 is a possible D gene (6 bases). Germline V gives CDR1 PRHDT, CDR2 FYEKMQ (reference sequence). The CDR3 has 15 amino acids. Trimming removed 5 bases at V and 4 bases at J, with 17 bases between. CDR3 nucleotide sequence: TGTGCCAGCAGCCCCAACAGGGCGGATGGCACTGAAGCTTTCTTT. This translates into CASSPNRADGTEAFF.

This chain joins TRBV5-1 and TRBJ1-4; TRBD1 is a possible D gene (5 bases). Per germline, CDR1 SGHRS and CDR2 YFSETQ. The CDR3 contains 15 residues. Trimming cost V 4 bases and J 2 bases, with 12 bases left between them. The CDR3: CASSRLGGTNEKLFF. The CDR3 DNA is TGCGCCAGCAGCCGGCTCGGGGGGACTAATGAAAAACTGTTTTTT.

The chain carries TRBV9 and TRBJ1-1; a possible D gene is TRBD1 (6 bases). Germline V gene data show CDR1 as SGDLS and CDR2 as YYNGEE. V lost 3 bases to trimming and J lost 4 bases, with 13 bases between them. The CDR3 runs 14 residues. The CDR3 DNA sequence: TGTGCCAGCAGCGCTGGGGGCGGGTTCACTGAAGCTTTCTTT. It codes for CASSAGGGFTEAFF.

The J gene is TRBJ1-3, the V gene TRBV3-1 (or the pseudogene TRBV3-2); 9 bases fit TRBD1. The length of the CDR3 is 15 residues. J was trimmed by 7 bases and V by 4 bases; bases with no gene match: 8. Per germline, CDR1 LGHDT and CDR2 YNNKEL (reference sequence). The CDR3, as DNA: TGTGCCAGCAGCCCTCGCGGGACAGGGATTAACACCATATATTTT. It is translated as CASSPRGTGINTIYF.

The V gene is TRBV6-1, the J gene TRBJ1-5; the D gene is possibly TRBD1 (6 bases). This CDR3 region has 17 residues. V gave up 1 base and J gave up 2 bases, with 15 bases separating them. Germline CDR1 is MNHNS and CDR2 is SASEGT. Here the CDR3 reads CASSEGGTLYRNQPQHF. Written as DNA, the CDR3 is TGTGCCAGCAGTGAAGGAGGGACACTATATCGCAATCAGCCCCAGCATTTT.

J is TRBJ1-1 and V is TRBV19; a weak D match, TRBD1 (5 bases). V was trimmed by 6 bases and J by 5 bases, leaving 19 bases between them. Germline CDR1 reads LNHDA; CDR2 reads SQIVND (reference sequence). CDR3 length equals 15 residues. CDR3: CASRPREAGRTEAFF. CDR3 bases: TGTGCCAGTAGACCCAGGGAGGCCGGGAGAACTGAAGCTTTCTTT.

Note on this clone: An end of the junction differs from the germline gene, which may be a read error. The chain uses TRBV19 and TRBJ1-3; D is uncertain. From germline, CDR1 is LNHDA and CDR2 SQIVND (reference sequence). The CDR3 has 14 residues. Here the CDR3 DNA reads TGTGCCAGTAGTTTAGATAGATCCGGAAACACCATATATTTT. Protein: CASSLDRSGNTIYF.

The chain joins TRBV30 to TRBJ1-2, with D perhaps matching TRBD1 (6 bases). V was pared by 1 base and J by 8 bases, with 14 bases between. This CDR3 is 13 amino acids long. Germline CDR1 is GTSNPN and CDR2 is SVGIG (reference sequence). Here the CDR3 reads CAWSALRTEGYTF. The CDR3 nucleotides read TGTGCCTGGAGTGCCCTGAGGACAGAAGGCTACACCTTC.

In its sample, this clone was seen once. The V call is TRBV3-1 (or the pseudogene TRBV3-2), the J call TRBJ1-6; D gene uncertain. This CDR3 is built from 16 residues. Per the germline V gene, CDR1 is LGHDT and CDR2 is YNNKEL (reference sequence). V dropped 4 bases and J dropped 0 bases, with 10 bases sitting between them. CDR3 in amino acids: CASSPSFSSYNSPLHF. The CDR3 nucleotides are TGTGCCAGCAGCCCGTCCTTTAGCTCCTATAATTCACCCCTCCACTTT.

The chain recombines TRBV10-1 with TRBJ1-1, with 7 bases lining up with TRBD1. This CDR3 is 18 amino acids long. Trimming removed 6 bases from V and 0 bases from J; junction bases left unmatched: 16. CDR1 and CDR2 (germline): WNHNN, SYGVQD (reference sequence). The CDR3 protein is CASRMGGLDRRLNTEAFF. In nucleotides, the CDR3 is TGCGCCAGCAGGATGGGGGGTCTGGACAGGCGCTTGAACACTGAAGCTTTCTTT.

CDR3 in DNA: TGTGCCAGCAGGTTCGACAGGGCTAGCACAGATACGCAGTATTTT. Amino acid sequence: CASRFDRASTDTQYF. The rearrangement joins TRBV6-5 to TRBJ2-3; 7 nucleotides match TRBD1. CDR1 and CDR2 from the germline V gene are MNHEY and SVGAGI. J lost 0 bases, V lost 6 bases, and 6 bases had no gene match. The CDR3 covers 15 residues.

This chain connects TRBV11-1 to TRBJ2-4, with a possible D match to TRBD1 (6 bases). CDR1 is SGHAT and CDR2 is FQDESV in the germline V gene (reference sequence). CDR3 length equals 19 residues. The V gene lost 0 bases and the J gene lost 0 bases, with 18 bases spanning the gap. CDR3 nucleotides: TGTGCCAGCAGCTTAGCGAAATCGGACAGAGCAATAGCCAAAAACATTCAGTACTTC. It yields the protein CASSLAKSDRAIAKNIQYF.

This chain uses TRBV18 with TRBJ1-4; weak D call: TRBD1 (5 bases). The CDR3 covers 14 residues. The V end was cut by 4 bases, the J end by 5 bases, with 11 bases between. Germline V CDR1 and CDR2: KGHSH, LQKENI. CDR3: CASSRKAGNEKLFF. In DNA, the CDR3 is TGTGCCAGCTCACGTAAGGCAGGGAATGAAAAACTGTTTTTT.

The chain couples TRBV6-5 to TRBJ2-3; the D gene is possibly TRBD2 (6 bases). Germline V lookup: CDR1 MNHEY, CDR2 SVGAGI. With 7 bases removed from V and 6 bases from J, the gap between germline ends came to 11 bases. The length of the CDR3 is 12 residues. The CDR3 DNA sequence: TGTGCCAGCACCGGGGGTCCGGATACGCAGTATTTT. It yields the protein CASTGGPDTQYF.

This chain uses TRBV7-2 with TRBJ1-2, with a weak D call TRBD1 (5 bases). Germline CDR1 is SGHTA and CDR2 is FQGNSA. This CDR3 has 15 amino acids. Trimming pared 1 base from V and 0 bases from J, leaving 9 bases between. The CDR3 DNA follows: TGTGCCAGCAGCTTAGGACAGCTCTCTAACTATGGCTACACCTTC. Its protein product is CASSLGQLSNYGYTF.

The chain combines TRBV6-5 with TRBJ2-3, with 9 bases lining up with TRBD1. The germline V gene has CDR1 MNHEY and CDR2 SVGAGI. This CDR3 is 13 amino acids long. V lost 11 bases and J lost 5; bases outside the gene matches: 8. This CDR3 reads CAGTGTGIDTQYF. Here the CDR3 DNA reads TGTGCCGGAACCGGGACAGGGATAGATACGCAGTATTTT.

The chain employs TRBV7-8 and TRBJ1-1; the D is unclear. Looked up from germline, CDR1 is SGHVS and CDR2 is FQNEAQ. Trimming took off 1 base at V and 10 bases at J, with 10 bases between the two ends. This CDR3 region has 12 residues. The CDR3 sequence is CASSLGPGRAFF. The CDR3 bases are TGTGCCAGCAGCTTAGGTCCCGGGAGAGCTTTCTTT.

CDR3 coding DNA: TGTGCCAGCAGCCGCGACAGGACCTATGGCTACACCTTC. This encodes CASSRDRTYGYTF. The rearrangement joins TRBV12-3 or TRBV12-4 to TRBJ1-2, with D possibly TRBD1 on 6 matching bases. V lost 6 bases and J lost 4, with 12 bases in between. The CDR3 runs to 13 residues.

Details on this clone: No DNA is shown, since the ends of the CDR3 on it are uncertain; the CDR3 is the one TCRdb lists. The chain links TRBV30 to TRBJ1-1. CDR1 and CDR2 (germline): GTSNPN, SVGIG (reference sequence). The CDR3 has 15 amino acids, counting both end residues. The CDR3 is CAYSGFRGRGTEAFF.

The chain couples TRBV12-3 or TRBV12-4 to TRBJ2-1; 7 bases align to TRBD1. Trimming removed 8 bases from V and 5 bases from J; junction bases left unmatched: 6. The CDR3 runs to 13 residues. As DNA, the CDR3 is TGTGCCAGCCATGGGACAGCGAACAATGAGCAGTTCTTC. Translation: CASHGTANNEQFF.

The chain recombines TRBV19 with TRBJ1-2; 7 bases are a match to TRBD1. Germline V gives CDR1 LNHDA, CDR2 SQIVND (reference sequence). This CDR3 has 17 residues. Unmatched junction bases numbered 13, after V lost 2 bases and J lost 4 bases. The CDR3 reads CASSIQARWGQSYGYTF. The DNA for the CDR3 is TGTGCCAGTAGTATACAGGCGAGGTGGGGACAGAGCTATGGCTACACCTTC.

This chain uses TRBV7-9 with TRBJ1-2; the D gene is possibly TRBD1 (5 bases). This CDR3 comprises 13 residues. Germline V gene sequence: CDR1 SEHNR, CDR2 FQNEAQ (reference sequence). Deletions cut 6 bases from V and 3 bases from J, with 11 bases between. CDR3 residues: CASSVRDYYGYTF. The CDR3 DNA reads as TGTGCCAGCAGTGTCAGGGACTACTATGGCTACACCTTC.

This chain uses TRBV2 with TRBJ2-2; 11 positions match TRBD1. Germline CDR1 and CDR2: SNHLY and FYNNEI. V gave up 6 bases and J gave up 4 bases; unmatched junction bases: 4. This CDR3 has 15 residues. The CDR3 sequence: CASRIGTGGTGELFF. CDR3 bases: TGTGCCAGCAGGATCGGGACAGGGGGCACCGGGGAGCTGTTTTTT.